Detailed here is one T cell receptor (beta chain). The antigen it binds to is not known. Base quality data are lacking; no much larger clone is found one base away. PBMCs were isolated by Ficoll-Paque density gradient centrifugation. The record originates from a study of T-cell memory formation after mild COVID-19 (TCRdb year 2021). Study-level background: Most TCR sequence clusters were specific to one of the two donors. T-cell clones expanding and contracting after mild COVID-19 in two donors were tracked by longitudinal TCRalpha and TCRbeta repertoire sequencing. Two young, previously healthy adult volunteers made up the cohort, one male and one female.

These reads were obtained on an Illumina NovaSeq 6000. TCRalpha and TCRbeta cDNA libraries were built by 5'RACE with constant-segment primers, adding sample barcodes and unique molecular identifiers. Trizol reagent was used to extract RNA from every sample. Libraries were amplified in two PCR steps, with a second sample barcode and Illumina TruSeq adapters added in the second step. Sequencing of libraries was performed on an Illumina NovaSeq with 2 x 150 bp paired-end reads. Under the source paper's analysis protocol: With migec v1.2.7, reads were demultiplexed and then collapsed into UMI-guided consensus sequences. Using mixcr v2.1.11, UMI consensuses were aligned to TRA and TRB V and J templates and then assembled into clonotypes. Clonotypes were classified as expanded or contracted when called significant by both edgeR and NoisET, with noise models trained on biological replicates. For edgeR calls, a false discovery rate-adjusted p below 0.01 and a log2 fold-change threshold of 1 were applied. PCA with hierarchical clustering of max-normalized trajectories of the 1000 most abundant clonotypes was used as exploratory dynamics analysis. Each responding clone was given a CD4 or CD8 phenotype based on the CD4+ and CD8+ repertoires, which had been sequenced separately. TCRdb ran its own pipeline on the public reads, namely fastp trimming at Q25 and MiXCR clone calling, and kept in-frame beta chains. Every CDR3 protein is listed once, alongside the most common genes and DNA of its rows. The V and J calls reflect TCRdb's pipeline rather than the authors' work. The sample yields around 530,000 distinct CDR3 sequences; about 22% were counted once. The ten largest clones represent approximately 8.4% of the sample.

Trimming removed 5 bases from V and 8 bases from J, leaving 18 bases between the germline ends. Taken from the germline V gene, the CDR1 and CDR2 loops are KGHSH and LQKENI. Measured from the cysteine to the phenylalanine, the CDR3 is 14 residues long. Kept here is only the CDR3 DNA, which spans 42 bases and is read in frame from base 1. General findings and caveats noted by the study authors: Contracting CD4+ clones appeared mostly in the CM and EM memory subsets, whereas CD8+ clones were enriched in EMRA. Some responding clones were found in pre-infection memory, which suggests that pre-existing cross-reactive memory T cells took part in the SARS-CoV-2 response. SARS-CoV-2 specificity of the second-wave clones peaking on day 37 was not confirmed. The study covered only a couple of mild cases, and larger cohorts including severe cases with pre-infection samples were considered necessary. Clones contracting from day 15 to 85 had balanced CD4/CD8 phenotypes, while a second wave expanding from day 15 to 37 was biased towards CD4+.

The sample taken for sequencing was PBMCs or a T cell subset sorted from them (not recorded which). The chain is encoded by TRBV18 joined to TRBJ1-2; TRBD1 is perhaps the D gene, given 6 matching bases. This receptor was obtained from an adult woman who had mild COVID-19 (a few samples of this study predate the infection). The sample titles of this study are shuffled in the database, so cell type and time point are left out; the donor was told from shared clones. The nucleotides are TGTGCCAGCTCAGCCCGACAGGACGAAATAGGCTACACCTTC. Its protein product is CASSARQDEIGYTF.